This TCR beta chain was captured in a study of T cells expressing NK-cell markers (dated by TCRdb to 2018 to 2021). About the investigation overall: TCR beta-chain repertoires were profiled in sorted CD3+CD56+NKG2C+, CD3+CD56+NKG2C- and CD3+CD56-NKG2C+ T-cell subsets from about 8 donors. The eight sequenced donors were randomly selected healthy volunteers, three men and five women. The libraries were sequenced on Illumina HiSeq 2000/2500, MiSeq or NextSeq, producing 2 x 150 bp reads. Seven of the eight sequenced donors were HCMV-seropositive and one was HCMV-seronegative. General findings and caveats noted by the study authors: In five to seven donors, the dominant CD3+CD56+NKG2C+ clonotypes were among the top 10 CD8+ clonotypes and accounted for roughly 1.0-8% of CD8+ T cells. Whether the expanded NKG2C-expressing T cell clones were specific for HCMV antigens remained unclear. Those dominant clonotypes were again the most abundant among CD3+CD56-NKG2C+ cells in a handful of donors, at roughly 25-60.1%.

There are 16 amino acids in the CDR3, from cysteine to phenylalanine inclusive. The protein alone is recorded here. To determine HCMV serostatus, a commercial ELISA kit was used to detect HCMV-specific IgG in serum. Ficoll density gradient centrifugation was used to isolate peripheral blood mononuclear cells from blood. The reads were generated on an Illumina HiSeq 2000. TCR beta cDNA libraries were made by 5'RACE template switching that added a universal primer site and unique molecular identifiers. Synthesis of cDNA was primed from the TCR beta constant segment and was followed by two consecutive PCR amplification steps. The paper's data handling went like this. MIGEC handled demultiplexing of the reads and grouping by UMI, while MiTCR was used to assemble and quantify clonotypes. To remove erroneous sequences, TCR cDNA sequences were retained only when supported by two or more reads. The tcR package was used for downstream repertoire analysis, and clonotypes were matched between fractions using CDR3 nucleotide sequence together with V segment. Antigen specificity was annotated against VDJdb with VDJmatch, allowing one amino acid substitution in CDR3. After the reads were reprocessed by TCRdb, one entry was made per CDR3 protein sequence, with no DNA. The V and J calls follow TCRdb's processing rather than the paper's. This sample's table has entries for about half a million distinct CDR3 sequences. The ten biggest clones cover about 1.5% of the sample.

As to this clonotype: The specificity of this receptor is unknown.

The specimen was blood T cells: a sorted CD56 or NKG2C T cell subset, CD4+ or CD8+ T cells, or bulk PBMC T cells (not recorded which). The rearranged chain carries TRBV12-3 or TRBV12-4 and TRBJ2-2; absent DNA, TCRdb's TRBD1 call cannot be checked. The TCR sequence derives from a woman in her forties or fifties in good health. Donor details come from another sample of the same person, matched by shared clones. For the CDR3, the sequence is CASSLDTAPNTGELFF.